The 31 T cell receptor beta chains reported below all come from one sample, sequenced in a study of cytomegalovirus exposure and HLA in healthy donors. The primer mix had 60 Vbeta and 13 Jbeta primers. Sequencing was performed with immunoSEQ multiplex PCR; in TCRdb, only in-frame clones are kept and a portion is missing. This table has around 110,000 clones, 55% to 70% appearing once. Material: PBMCs. The origin of the receptors is a young woman in good health and CMV-seronegative.

V and J are TRBV6-5 and TRBJ1-1, with D tentatively TRBD1 (6 bases). Germline lookup yields CDR1 MNHEY and CDR2 SVGAGI. This CDR3 is 13 amino acids long. Between the trimmed V and J ends, which lost 3 bases and 4 bases, there was a span of 9 bases. The CDR3 is CASSYKGGTEAFF. DNA for the CDR3: TGTGCCAGCAGTTATAAAGGGGGCACTGAAGCTTTCTTT.

This clone was found once. The chain links TRBV11-2 to TRBJ2-5, with 9 nucleotides matching TRBD1. Germline CDR1 is SGHAT and CDR2 is FQNNGV. The CDR3 is 14 amino acids. With 4 bases clipped from V and 3 bases from J, the junction kept 3 bases outside the gene matches. CDR3 DNA sequence: TGTGCCAGCAGCTCGTGGACAGGGGAAGAGACCCAGTACTTC. It is translated as CASSSWTGEETQYF.

In its sample, this clone was seen a few times. The chain has TRBV5-8 and TRBJ1-2; D gene unclear. V lost 0 bases and J 4 bases, leaving 7 bases between the germline ends. The CDR3 runs 13 residues. Germline CDR1 SGHTS, CDR2 YDEGEE. CDR3 nucleotide sequence: TGTGCCAGCAGCTTGGGGGCCGGCTATGGCTACACCTTC. Translation gives CASSLGAGYGYTF.

This chain uses TRBV30 with TRBJ1-2; perhaps TRBD1 as D (5 bases). This CDR3 has 19 residues. Trimming pared 0 bases from V and 2 bases from J, leaving 25 bases between. Germline V gene data show CDR1 as GTSNPN and CDR2 as SVGIG (reference sequence). For the CDR3, the DNA is TGTGCCTGGAGTGTACATCGGACATCAGGAGGGCAGACGAACTATGGCTACACCTTC. Protein product: CAWSVHRTSGGQTNYGYTF.

The chain joins TRBV6-1 to TRBJ1-1, with D possibly TRBD1 on 5 matching bases. V lost 8 bases to trimming and J lost 0 bases, with 10 bases between them. The CDR3 covers 13 residues. Germline lookup yields CDR1 MNHNS and CDR2 SASEGT. CDR3 in DNA: TGTGCCAGCGGCACAGGCATGAACACTGAAGCTTTCTTT. Translated: CASGTGMNTEAFF.

This clone has more than one count but fewer than ten. The chain recombines TRBV6-5 with TRBJ2-7; 9 bases match TRBD1. CDR3 size: 15 residues. V shed 6 bases, J shed 1 base, and the junction held 7 bases outside the gene matches. Germline assignment: CDR1 MNHEY and CDR2 SVGAGI. In nucleotides, the CDR3 is TGTGCCAGCAGCAAGGGACAGGGAGTTTCCTACGAGCAGTACTTC. Translation gives CASSKGQGVSYEQYF.

V usage is TRBV28 and J usage is TRBJ1-5; maybe TRBD1 (5 bases). The CDR3 totals 15 residues. In germline, CDR1 is MDHEN, CDR2 SYDVKM. The V gene lost 3 bases and the J gene lost 4 bases, with 13 bases spanning the gap. CDR3 region: CASSFSGGRNQPQHF. The CDR3 coding sequence is TGTGCCAGCAGTTTTAGCGGGGGAAGGAATCAGCCCCAGCATTTT. Supplemented by reference TRBV28 and TRBJ1-5, the full variable domain reads DVKVTQSSRYLVKRTGEKVFLECVQDMDHENMFWYRQDPGLGLRLIYFSYDVKMKEKGDIPEGYSVSREKKERFSLILESASTNQTSMYLCASSFSGGRNQPQHFGDGTRLSIL.

The chain carries TRBV2 and TRBJ2-3; 9 bases fit TRBD1. CDR1 is SNHLY and CDR2 is FYNNEI in the germline V gene. The CDR3 extends over 14 amino acids. Trimming cost V 8 bases and J 5 bases; bases outside gene matches: 8. DNA for the CDR3: TGTGCCAGCGGGGACAGGGTAGTCCAAGATACGCAGTATTTT. This encodes CASGDRVVQDTQYF.

The chain carries TRBV5-4 and TRBJ2-2; D gene uncertain. Trimming removed 3 bases from V and 0 bases from J, with 15 bases in between. Germline-derived CDR1 and CDR2 are SGHNT and YYREEE (reference sequence). CDR3 length: 17 amino acids. The CDR3 nucleotides are TGTGCCAGCAGCTCAATAAACTTACTCGCGAACACCGGGGAGCTGTTTTTT. Its protein product is CASSSINLLANTGELFF.

Only a few counts were recorded for this clone. The chain has TRBV9 and TRBJ1-1, with 8 positions matching TRBD1. This CDR3 spans 14 amino acids. The germline CDR1 and CDR2 sequences are SGDLS and YYNGEE. V lost 7 bases and J lost 3; bases outside the gene matches: 8. The CDR3 loop reads CASSYRGKDTEAFF. The CDR3 DNA reads as TGTGCCAGCTCCTACAGGGGGAAGGACACTGAAGCTTTCTTT. Based on the CDR3 plus reference TRBV9 and TRBJ1-1, the full variable domain is DSGVTQTPKHLITATGQRVTLRCSPRSGDLSVYWYQQSLDQGLQFLIQYYNGEERAKGNILERFSAQQFPDLHSELNLSSLELGDSALYFCASSYRGKDTEAFFGQGTRLTVV.

J is TRBJ2-3 and V is TRBV4-1, with D maybe TRBD2 (6 bases). The ends were cut back, 4 bases at V and 2 bases at J, with 19 bases in the middle. CDR1 is MGHRA and CDR2 is YSYEKL in the germline V gene. The CDR3 loop spans 17 amino acids. The chain's CDR3 is CASSLKGLRTLTDTQYF. For the CDR3, the DNA is TGCGCCAGCAGCCTTAAGGGACTCCGAACCCTCACAGATACGCAGTATTTT.

The CDR3 DNA is TGTGCCAGCAACCCCGGCGGGCCTAACTACAATGAGCAGTTCTTC. As protein: CASNPGGPNYNEQFF. The V gene is TRBV28, the J gene TRBJ2-1, with D possibly being TRBD2 (5 bases). Trimming removed 7 bases at V and 3 bases at J, with 16 bases between. The CDR3 has 15 amino acids. The germline gives CDR1 MDHEN, CDR2 SYDVKM. The full variable domain, in which reference TRBV28 and TRBJ2-1 provide the parts outside the CDR3, is DVKVTQSSRYLVKRTGEKVFLECVQDMDHENMFWYRQDPGLGLRLIYFSYDVKMKEKGDIPEGYSVSREKKERFSLILESASTNQTSMYLCASNPGGPNYNEQFFGPGTRLTVL.

This sequence joins TRBV20-1 and TRBJ1-2; D gene ambiguous. Per germline, CDR1 DFQATT and CDR2 SNEGSKA (reference sequence). V was cut by 6 bases and J by 4 bases, with 9 bases left in between. The CDR3 consists of 11 residues. CDR3 DNA sequence: TGCAGTGCGAGCGGATCCTATGGCTACACCTTC. It encodes CSASGSYGYTF.

The V and J genes are TRBV6-4 and TRBJ2-1; D is unresolved. Germline assignment: CDR1 MRHNA and CDR2 SNTAGT. This CDR3 has 15 amino acids. V was shortened by 0 bases and J by 0 bases, with 6 bases between the two germline ends. CDR3 loop: CASSDSAVSYNEQFF. The CDR3 bases are TGTGCCAGCAGTGACTCGGCAGTCTCCTACAATGAGCAGTTCTTC.

This clone was observed a single time. The chain uses TRBV6-8 and TRBJ1-4; D is undetermined. Germline V gene lookup returns CDR1 MNHGY and CDR2 SAAAGT. This CDR3 comprises 18 residues. Trimming removed 5 bases at V and 5 bases at J, with 24 bases between. CDR3 loop: CASSEVPSLLVDNEKLFF. Written as DNA, the CDR3 is TGTGCCAGCAGTGAGGTACCGAGTCTCCTAGTCGACAATGAAAAACTGTTTTTT.

The V call is TRBV19, the J call TRBJ1-1; TRBD1 might be the D (6 bases). V lost 7 bases to trimming and J lost 0 bases, with 30 bases between them. The CDR3 has 20 amino acids. Germline-derived CDR1 and CDR2 are LNHDA and SQIVND (reference sequence). The CDR3 sequence is CASIGRSKGQPKLMNTEAFF. The DNA for the CDR3 is TGTGCCAGTATAGGGAGATCCAAAGGACAGCCGAAACTCATGAACACTGAAGCTTTCTTT.

In this sample, this clone turned up a few times. This chain joins TRBV7-2 and TRBJ1-1; possibly TRBD1 for D (6 bases). With 0 bases removed from V and 4 bases from J, the gap between germline ends came to 12 bases. This CDR3 has 15 residues. The germline CDR1 and CDR2 sequences are SGHTA and FQGNSA. The CDR3 DNA sequence: TGTGCCAGCAGCTTAGCGGTCAGGGGTATCACTGAAGCTTTCTTT. This translates into CASSLAVRGITEAFF.

The J gene is TRBJ2-7, the V gene TRBV27, with 9 positions matching TRBD2. This CDR3 has 18 residues. Trimming removed 0 bases from V and 1 base from J; junction bases left unmatched: 10. Germline CDR1 reads MNHEY; CDR2 reads SMNVEV (reference sequence). Written as DNA, the CDR3 is TGTGCCAGCAGTTTATCCATCAGTAGCGGGAGATCTTCCTACGAGCAGTACTTC. This codes for CASSLSISSGRSSYEQYF.

This clone was recorded only once. The V call is TRBV28, the J call TRBJ1-1, with 11 bases lining up with TRBD1. Unmatched junction bases numbered 5, after V lost 7 bases and J lost 1 base. The CDR3 consists of 15 residues. CDR1 and CDR2 from the germline V gene are MDHEN and SYDVKM. This CDR3 is CASTGQGARNTEAFF. CDR3 sequence (DNA): TGTGCCAGCACAGGACAGGGGGCGAGGAACACTGAAGCTTTCTTT.

The genes are TRBV7-2 and TRBJ2-3, with D tentatively TRBD2 (6 bases). Trimming took off 6 bases at V and 0 bases at J, with 16 bases between the two ends. Germline assignment: CDR1 SGHTA and CDR2 FQGNSA. The CDR3 is made up of 16 amino acids. This chain's CDR3 is CASSPGTQISTDTQYF. The CDR3 bases are TGTGCCAGCAGTCCCGGGACTCAGATTAGCACAGATACGCAGTATTTT.

The chain recombines TRBV10-1 with TRBJ2-7; TRBD1 agrees at 7 bases. This CDR3 contains 14 residues. Germline V gene data show CDR1 as WNHNN and CDR2 as SYGVQD (reference sequence). V lost 3 bases and J lost 4; bases outside the gene matches: 6. CDR3: CASSDATGFYEQYF. DNA of the CDR3: TGCGCCAGCAGTGATGCGACAGGGTTTTACGAGCAGTACTTC.

The chain has TRBV20-1 and TRBJ2-3; D call uncertain. V shed 4 bases and J shed 2 bases, with 4 bases lying between them. Germline assignment: CDR1 DFQATT and CDR2 SNEGSKA (reference sequence). This CDR3 region has 11 residues. CDR3 sequence: CSAILTDTQYF. Here the CDR3 DNA reads TGCAGTGCTATTCTCACAGATACGCAGTATTTT.

This chain uses TRBV5-4 with TRBJ2-7; TRBD2 aligns across 13 bases. Germline trimming cut 2 bases from V and 0 bases from J; bases unmatched to any gene: 2. Germline assignment: CDR1 SGHNT and CDR2 YYREEE (reference sequence). The CDR3 consists of 16 residues. CDR3 in amino acids: CASSFGLAGASYEQYF. For the CDR3, the DNA is TGTGCCAGCAGCTTCGGACTAGCGGGAGCCTCCTACGAGCAGTACTTC. Full variable domain (missing parts from reference TRBV5-4 and TRBJ2-7): ETGVTQSPTHLIKTRGQQVTLRCSSQSGHNTVSWYQQALGQGPQFIFQYYREEENGRGNFPPRFSGLQFPNYSSELNVNALELDDSALYLCASSFGLAGASYEQYFGPGTRLTVT.

The chain uses TRBV6-5 and TRBJ1-1; 7 positions match TRBD1. The CDR3 length is 16 residues. J was trimmed by 0 bases and V by 2 bases; bases with no gene match: 6. Germline assignment: CDR1 MNHEY and CDR2 SVGAGI. Here the CDR3 DNA reads TGTGCCAGCAGTTACCCTGGGGGACAGTTGAACACTGAAGCTTTCTTT. Amino acid sequence: CASSYPGGQLNTEAFF.

Only a few counts were recorded for this clone. The chain employs TRBV27 and TRBJ1-1; 10 bases are shared with TRBD1. The CDR3 length is 15 residues. The germline CDR1 and CDR2 sequences are MNHEY and SMNVEV (reference sequence). The V segment lost 6 bases and the J segment 8 bases; nucleotides outside the gene matches: 12. The CDR3 sequence: CASRSDRGRWDEAFF. The CDR3, as DNA: TGTGCCAGCAGGTCAGACAGGGGGCGATGGGACGAAGCTTTCTTT.

DNA of the CDR3: TGTGCCAGCAGCTTAGCGCGATCGGGAGCTAACACTGAAGCTTTCTTT. Encoded protein: CASSLARSGANTEAFF. V usage is TRBV11-1 and J usage is TRBJ1-1, with D unresolved. Looked up from germline, CDR1 is SGHAT and CDR2 is FQDESV (reference sequence). V lost 0 bases, J lost 2 bases, and 13 bases lay in between. This CDR3 region has 16 residues.

This rearrangement joins TRBV6-5 to TRBJ2-1; TRBD2 matches at 14 bases. This CDR3 is 14 amino acids long. V shed 7 bases and J 9 bases; nucleotides not matched to a gene: 5. In germline, CDR1 is MNHEY, CDR2 SVGAGI. In nucleotides, the CDR3 is TGTGCCAGCACCGGGACTAGCGGGAGAATTGAGCAGTTCTTC. It specifies CASTGTSGRIEQFF.

V usage is TRBV10-3 and J usage is TRBJ2-7; 7 bases match TRBD1. Germline trimming cut 5 bases from V and 3 bases from J; bases unmatched to any gene: 4. CDR1 is ENHRY, CDR2 SYGVKD, per germline. This CDR3 region has 13 residues. CDR3 in amino acids: CAISPGQSYEQYF. CDR3 bases: TGTGCCATCAGTCCGGGACAGAGCTACGAGCAGTACTTC.

The chain recombines TRBV28 with TRBJ2-7; 8 bases align to TRBD2. J lost 5 bases, V lost 4 bases, and 10 bases had no gene match. CDR1 MDHEN and CDR2 SYDVKM come from the germline V gene. CDR3 length: 15 residues. The DNA for the CDR3 is TGTGCCAGCAGTTCCTTCGGGACTAGGGGTCACGAGCAGTACTTC. Protein: CASSSFGTRGHEQYF.

This clone was seen a handful of times. This rearrangement joins TRBV6-1 to TRBJ2-7; 7 bases agree with TRBD1. This CDR3 spans 15 amino acids. In germline, CDR1 is MNHNS, CDR2 SASEGT. Germline trimming cut 7 bases from V and 4 bases from J; bases unmatched to any gene: 13. CDR3 sequence (DNA): TGTGCCAGCACCAGCCACACAGGGGTTAGGTACGAGCAGTACTTC. It codes for CASTSHTGVRYEQYF.

The chain joins TRBV5-1 to TRBJ2-1; possible D gene TRBD2, 7 bases. The CDR3 has 18 residues. Trimming cost V 4 bases and J 0 bases, with 20 bases left between them. Germline CDR1 and CDR2: SGHRS and YFSETQ. The CDR3 sequence is CASSGGAGRPSSYNEQFF. DNA of the CDR3: TGCGCCAGCAGCGGGGGGGCCGGGAGGCCCAGCTCCTACAATGAGCAGTTCTTC.